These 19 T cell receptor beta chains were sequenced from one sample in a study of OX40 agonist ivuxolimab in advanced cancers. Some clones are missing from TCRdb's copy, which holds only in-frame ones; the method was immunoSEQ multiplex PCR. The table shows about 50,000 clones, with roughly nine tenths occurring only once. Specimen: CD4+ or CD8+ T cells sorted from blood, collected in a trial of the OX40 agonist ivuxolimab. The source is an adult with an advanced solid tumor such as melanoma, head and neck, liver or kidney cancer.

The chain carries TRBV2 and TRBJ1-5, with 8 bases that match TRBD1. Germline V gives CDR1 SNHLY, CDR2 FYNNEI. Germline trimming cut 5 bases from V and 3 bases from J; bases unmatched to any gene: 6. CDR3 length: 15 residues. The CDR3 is CASSSWDRSNQPQHF. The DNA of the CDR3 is TGTGCCAGCAGTTCCTGGGACAGGTCCAATCAGCCCCAGCATTTT.

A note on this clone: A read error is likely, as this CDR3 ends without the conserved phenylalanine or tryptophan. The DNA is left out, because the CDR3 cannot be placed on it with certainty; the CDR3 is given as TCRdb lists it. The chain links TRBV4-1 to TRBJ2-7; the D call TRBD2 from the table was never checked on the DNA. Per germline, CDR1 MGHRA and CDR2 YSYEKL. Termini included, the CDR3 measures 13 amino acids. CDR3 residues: CASSQDGGAWVHY.

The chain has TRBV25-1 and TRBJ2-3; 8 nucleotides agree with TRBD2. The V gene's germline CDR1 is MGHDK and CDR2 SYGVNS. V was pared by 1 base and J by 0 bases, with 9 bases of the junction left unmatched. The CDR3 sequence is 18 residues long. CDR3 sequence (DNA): TGTGCCAGCAGTGAATGGTACGATAGCGGGGCTAGCACAGATACGCAGTATTTT. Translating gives CASSEWYDSGASTDTQYF.

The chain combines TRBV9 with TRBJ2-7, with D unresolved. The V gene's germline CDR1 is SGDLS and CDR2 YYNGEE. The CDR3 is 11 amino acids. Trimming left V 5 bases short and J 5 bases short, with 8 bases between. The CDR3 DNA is TGTGCCAGCAGAGCTGGGGACGAGCAGTACGTC. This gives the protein CASRAGDEQYV.

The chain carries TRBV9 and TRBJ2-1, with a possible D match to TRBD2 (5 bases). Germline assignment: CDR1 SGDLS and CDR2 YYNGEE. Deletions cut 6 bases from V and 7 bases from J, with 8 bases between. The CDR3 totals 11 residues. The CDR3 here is CASTRGNEQFF. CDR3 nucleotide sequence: TGTGCCAGCACCAGAGGGAATGAGCAGTTCTTC. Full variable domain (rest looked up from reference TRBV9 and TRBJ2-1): DSGVTQTPKHLITATGQRVTLRCSPRSGDLSVYWYQQSLDQGLQFLIQYYNGEERAKGNILERFSAQQFPDLHSELNLSSLELGDSALYFCASTRGNEQFFGPGTRLTVL.

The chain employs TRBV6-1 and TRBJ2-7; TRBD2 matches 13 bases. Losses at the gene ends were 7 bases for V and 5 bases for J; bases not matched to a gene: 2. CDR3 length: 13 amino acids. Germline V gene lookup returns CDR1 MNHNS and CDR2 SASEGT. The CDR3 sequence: CASKLAGGHEQYF. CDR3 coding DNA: TGTGCCAGCAAACTAGCGGGAGGGCACGAGCAGTACTTC.

CDR3 protein: CASSLGVNEQFF. The DNA for the CDR3 is TGTGCCAGCAGCTTGGGGGTCAATGAGCAGTTCTTC. The chain couples TRBV7-6 to TRBJ2-1, with D perhaps being TRBD1 or TRBD2 (5 bases each). The CDR3 extends over 12 amino acids. Trimming took 3 bases from V and 6 from J, leaving 6 bases between them. Germline assignment: CDR1 SGHVS and CDR2 FNYEAQ. The full variable domain, in which reference TRBV7-6 and TRBJ2-1 provide the parts outside the CDR3, is GAGVSQSPRYKVTKRGQDVALRCDPISGHVSLYWYRQALGQGPEFLTYFNYEAQQDKSGLPNDRFSAERPEGSISTLTIQRTEQRDSAMYRCASSLGVNEQFFGPGTRLTVL.

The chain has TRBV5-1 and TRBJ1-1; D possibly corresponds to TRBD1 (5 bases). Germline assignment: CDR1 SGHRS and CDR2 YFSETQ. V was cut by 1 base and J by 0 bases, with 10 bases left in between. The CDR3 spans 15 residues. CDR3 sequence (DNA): TGCGCCAGCAGCTTGTTAGACAGCATGAACACTGAAGCTTTCTTT. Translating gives CASSLLDSMNTEAFF.

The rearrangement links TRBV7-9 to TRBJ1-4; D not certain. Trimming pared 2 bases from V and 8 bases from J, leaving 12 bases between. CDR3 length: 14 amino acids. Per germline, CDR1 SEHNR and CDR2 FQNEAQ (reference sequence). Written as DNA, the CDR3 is TGTGCCAGCAGCTTAAGTCGAAGGCCCGAAAAACTGTTTTTT. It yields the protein CASSLSRRPEKLFF.

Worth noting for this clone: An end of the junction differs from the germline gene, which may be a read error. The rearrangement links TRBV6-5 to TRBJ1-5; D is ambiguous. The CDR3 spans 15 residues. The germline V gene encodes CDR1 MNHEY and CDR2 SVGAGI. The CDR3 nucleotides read TGTGCCAGCAGTGACTCGGTGGATAGCAATCAGCCCCAGCATTTT. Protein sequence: CASSDSVDSNQPQHF.

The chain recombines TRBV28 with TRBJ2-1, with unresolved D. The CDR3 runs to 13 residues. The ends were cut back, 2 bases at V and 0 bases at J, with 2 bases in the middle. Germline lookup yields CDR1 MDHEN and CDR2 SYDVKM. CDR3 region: CASSLTSYNEQFF. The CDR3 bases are TGTGCCAGCAGTTTAACCTCCTACAATGAGCAGTTCTTC.

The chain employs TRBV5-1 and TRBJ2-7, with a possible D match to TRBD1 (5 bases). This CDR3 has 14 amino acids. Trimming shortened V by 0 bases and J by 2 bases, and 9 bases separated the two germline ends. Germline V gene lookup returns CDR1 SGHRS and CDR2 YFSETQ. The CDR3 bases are TGCGCCAGCAGCTTGGCGGCAGGGCCCTACGAGCAGTACGTC. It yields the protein CASSLAAGPYEQYV.

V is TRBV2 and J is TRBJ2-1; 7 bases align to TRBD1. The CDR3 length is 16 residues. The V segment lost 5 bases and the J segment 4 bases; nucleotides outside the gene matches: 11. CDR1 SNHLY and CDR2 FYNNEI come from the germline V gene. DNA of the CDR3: TGTGCCAGCAGTTTGACTTTGACAGGGCGATACAATGAGCAGTTCTTC. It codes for CASSLTLTGRYNEQFF.

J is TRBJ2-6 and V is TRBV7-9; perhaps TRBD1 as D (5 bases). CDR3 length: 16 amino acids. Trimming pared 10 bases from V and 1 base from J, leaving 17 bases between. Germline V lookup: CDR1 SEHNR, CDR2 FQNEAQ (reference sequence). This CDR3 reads CATLRVLSSGANVLTF. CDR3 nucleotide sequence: TGTGCCACGCTCAGGGTTTTGAGTTCTGGGGCCAACGTCCTGACTTTC.

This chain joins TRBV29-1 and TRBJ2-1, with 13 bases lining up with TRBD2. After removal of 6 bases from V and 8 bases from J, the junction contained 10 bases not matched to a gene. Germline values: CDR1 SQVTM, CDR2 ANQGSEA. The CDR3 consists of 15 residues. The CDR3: CSVPTSGGAYDEQFF. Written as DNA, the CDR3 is TGCAGCGTCCCCACTAGCGGGGGGGCCTATGATGAGCAGTTCTTC.

The CDR3 reads CASSFRDSTYEQYF. CDR3 coding DNA: TGCGCCAGCAGCTTCCGGGACAGCACCTACGAGCAGTACTTC. The genes are TRBV5-1 and TRBJ2-7; TRBD1 matches at 7 bases. V lost 2 bases and J lost 2; bases outside the gene matches: 4. The CDR3 has 14 amino acids. Germline V gene data show CDR1 as SGHRS and CDR2 as YFSETQ.

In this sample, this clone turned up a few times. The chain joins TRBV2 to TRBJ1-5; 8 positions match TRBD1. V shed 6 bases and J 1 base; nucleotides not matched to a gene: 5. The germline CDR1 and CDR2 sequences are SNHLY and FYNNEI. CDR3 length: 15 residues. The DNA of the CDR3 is TGTGCCAGCAGACCGGACAGGGCCAGCAATCAGCCCCAGCATTTT. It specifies CASRPDRASNQPQHF.

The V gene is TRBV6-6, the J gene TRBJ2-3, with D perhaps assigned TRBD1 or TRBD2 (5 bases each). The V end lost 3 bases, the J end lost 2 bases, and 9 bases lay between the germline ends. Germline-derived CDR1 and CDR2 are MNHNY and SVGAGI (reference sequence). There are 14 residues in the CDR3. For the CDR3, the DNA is TGTGCCAGCAGTTATATCGGGGCCACAGATACGCAGTATTTT. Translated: CASSYIGATDTQYF.

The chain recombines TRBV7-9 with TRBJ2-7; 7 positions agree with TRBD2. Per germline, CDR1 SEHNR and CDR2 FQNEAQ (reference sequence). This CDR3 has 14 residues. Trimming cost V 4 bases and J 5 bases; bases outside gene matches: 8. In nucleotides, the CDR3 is TGTGCCAGCAGCTCCGGCGGGAGTTCCAACGAGCAGTACTTC. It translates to CASSSGGSSNEQYF.